This TCR beta chain was documented in a study of T cell repertoires in cytomegalovirus infection. Overall study: TCR beta signatures that were public indicated CMV infection and matching HLA type. Study outcomes and limitations: The response measured ex vivo was dominated by TCR beta clonotypes (HLA-C-restricted and CMV-specific). Of the TCR beta families, the public ones yielded a cumulative frequency that identified carriers of CMV plus the relevant HLA.

Ten or more counts support this clonotype. Antigen unknown. The V end lost 3 bases, the J end lost 7 bases, and 10 bases lay between the germline ends. The germline V gene encodes CDR1 LNHDA and CDR2 SQIVND (reference sequence). The CDR3 spans 13 residues. From the reads, TCRdb called clonotypes with MiXCR, one entry per CDR3 protein. The sample has 6,500 to 9,000 distinct CDR3 sequences; under 55% are singletons. The material sequenced was PBMCs, sequenced either directly or after in vitro stimulation (not recorded which). The TCR originated in a human donor in good health (CMV status not recorded). Some clones in this sample may be carry-over from other donors' samples. The genes are TRBV19 and TRBJ1-5; D remains unclear. CDR3 bases: TGTGCCAGTAGTATGGTGTTGAGCCAGCCCCAGCATTTT. Translating it yields CASSMVLSQPQHF.